The rows below give T cell receptor beta chains drawn from one sample of a study of shared clonotypes between healthy human individuals. TCRdb keeps only in-frame clones here, not all; method: immunoSEQ multiplex PCR. The table lists around 2,000,000 clones, about 95% of them singletons. The sample consisted of naive CD4+ T cells sorted from blood. These receptors all come from a man between 18 and 29 years old in good health. Each CDR3 is given with its conserved first and last residue. The D gene is left open where the match is weak. Clone size, where shown, is once, few, many, or a class for clones that have expanded.

>TRBJ2-7|-|TRBV4-1|TRBD2
TGCGCCAGCAGCCAAGAAAGGTCGGGGGGGCACTACGAGCAGTACTTC
CASSQERSGGHYEQYF
>TRBJ2-3|-|TRBV2|TRBD2
TGTGCCAGCAGTCGGACTAGCGGGGCAACCTCCTCGGATACGCAGTATTTT
CASSRTSGATSSDTQYF
>TRBJ2-7|-|TRBV28|-
TGTGCCAGCAGTCCGGGACCCTACGAGCAGTACTTC
CASSPGPYEQYF
>TRBJ2-7|-|TRBV11-2|-
TGTGCCAGCAGTAGGACGTCCATCTACGAGCAGTACTTC
CASSRTSIYEQYF
>TRBJ2-5|-|TRBV7-2|-
TGTGCCAGCGGACTACCGAACGGGGAGACCCAGTACTTC
CASGLPNGETQYF
>TRBJ1-2|-|TRBV29-1|-
TGCAGCGTTGATACTGGCTACACCTTC
CSVDTGYTF
>TRBJ1-6|-|TRBV30|-
TGTGCCTGGGCTTACGGGATCGCCGGAGGTTCACCCCTCCACTTT
CAWAYGIAGGSPLHF
>TRBJ1-2|-|TRBV7-4|-
TGTGCCAGCAGTACCGGACAAGGTAGAATGAGGGACTACACCTTC
CASSTGQGRMRDYTF
>TRBJ1-4|-|TRBV6-6|-
TGTGCCAGCAGCCGTGAGGGCTCGACTAATGAAAAACTGTTTTTT
CASSREGSTNEKLFF
>TRBJ2-5|-|TRBV7-9|-
TGTGCCAGCAGCTTATGGGGAGGAGAGACCCAGTACTTC
CASSLWGGETQYF
>TRBJ2-5|once|TRBV6-5|-
TGTGCCAGCAGCTTCGGAGGGGGGGAGACCCAGTACTTC
CASSFGGGETQYF
>TRBJ2-7|-|TRBV2|-
TGTGCCAGCAGTATGGGCAGGAATACCTACGAGCAGTACTTC
CASSMGRNTYEQYF
>TRBJ2-7|-|TRBV6-5|-
TGTGCCAGCAAAGCAACAGGGCTTTCCTACGAGCAGTACTTC
CASKATGLSYEQYF
>TRBJ1-5|-|TRBV6-5|-
TGTGCCAGCTGGAATGGACAGAATAGCAATCAGCCCCAGCATTTT
CASWNGQNSNQPQHF
>TRBJ2-2|-|TRBV30|TRBD1
TGTGCCTGGAGTCGGCAGGGGGTCGGGGAGCTGTTTTTT
CAWSRQGVGELFF